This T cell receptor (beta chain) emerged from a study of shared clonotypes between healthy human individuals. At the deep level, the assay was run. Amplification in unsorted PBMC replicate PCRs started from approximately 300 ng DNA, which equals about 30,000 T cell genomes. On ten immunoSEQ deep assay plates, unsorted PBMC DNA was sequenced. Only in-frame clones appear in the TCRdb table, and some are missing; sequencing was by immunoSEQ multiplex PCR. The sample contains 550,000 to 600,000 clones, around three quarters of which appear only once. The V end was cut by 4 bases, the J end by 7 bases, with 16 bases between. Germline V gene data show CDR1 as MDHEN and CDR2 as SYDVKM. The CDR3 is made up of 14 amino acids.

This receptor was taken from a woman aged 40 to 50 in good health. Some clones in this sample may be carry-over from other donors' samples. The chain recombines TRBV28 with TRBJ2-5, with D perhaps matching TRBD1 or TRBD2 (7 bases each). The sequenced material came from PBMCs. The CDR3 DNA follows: TGTGCCAGCAGTTGGCAGGGGGGGAGCGTGACCCAGTACTTC. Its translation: CASSWQGGSVTQYF.